The clone carrying this T cell receptor (beta chain) appeared a few times. Its antigen is as yet unknown. Sequencing used immunoSEQ multiplex PCR; TCRdb keeps in-frame clones, though not all of them. The table has about 62,000 clones, 70% to 80% seen once. Lung cancer patients with chemo-refractory metastatic non-small-cell disease were given focal radiation plus CTLA-4 blockade with ipilimumab. Trimming shortened V by 3 bases and J by 4 bases, and 12 bases separated the two germline ends. Per germline, CDR1 LNHDA and CDR2 SQIVND (reference sequence). This CDR3 spans 14 amino acids. This sample stems from a study of radiotherapy plus CTLA-4 blockade in lung cancer. Points from the study as a whole: According to reports, early shifts in blood T cell clones, alongside interferon-beta, forecast response most accurately. Once radiotherapy plus ipilimumab had been given, TCR clones derived from tumor expanded in blood.

The rearrangement uses TRBV19 and TRBJ1-2; the D gene is possibly TRBD1 (5 bases). This clonotype originated in a human donor with non-small cell lung cancer who had a complete response to radiotherapy plus ipilimumab. Sequences were derived from peripheral blood, sampled from a patient treated with radiotherapy plus ipilimumab. DNA of the CDR3: TGTGCCAGTAGTATTTTACAGGCGGGCTATGGCTACACCTTC. This encodes CASSILQAGYGYTF.